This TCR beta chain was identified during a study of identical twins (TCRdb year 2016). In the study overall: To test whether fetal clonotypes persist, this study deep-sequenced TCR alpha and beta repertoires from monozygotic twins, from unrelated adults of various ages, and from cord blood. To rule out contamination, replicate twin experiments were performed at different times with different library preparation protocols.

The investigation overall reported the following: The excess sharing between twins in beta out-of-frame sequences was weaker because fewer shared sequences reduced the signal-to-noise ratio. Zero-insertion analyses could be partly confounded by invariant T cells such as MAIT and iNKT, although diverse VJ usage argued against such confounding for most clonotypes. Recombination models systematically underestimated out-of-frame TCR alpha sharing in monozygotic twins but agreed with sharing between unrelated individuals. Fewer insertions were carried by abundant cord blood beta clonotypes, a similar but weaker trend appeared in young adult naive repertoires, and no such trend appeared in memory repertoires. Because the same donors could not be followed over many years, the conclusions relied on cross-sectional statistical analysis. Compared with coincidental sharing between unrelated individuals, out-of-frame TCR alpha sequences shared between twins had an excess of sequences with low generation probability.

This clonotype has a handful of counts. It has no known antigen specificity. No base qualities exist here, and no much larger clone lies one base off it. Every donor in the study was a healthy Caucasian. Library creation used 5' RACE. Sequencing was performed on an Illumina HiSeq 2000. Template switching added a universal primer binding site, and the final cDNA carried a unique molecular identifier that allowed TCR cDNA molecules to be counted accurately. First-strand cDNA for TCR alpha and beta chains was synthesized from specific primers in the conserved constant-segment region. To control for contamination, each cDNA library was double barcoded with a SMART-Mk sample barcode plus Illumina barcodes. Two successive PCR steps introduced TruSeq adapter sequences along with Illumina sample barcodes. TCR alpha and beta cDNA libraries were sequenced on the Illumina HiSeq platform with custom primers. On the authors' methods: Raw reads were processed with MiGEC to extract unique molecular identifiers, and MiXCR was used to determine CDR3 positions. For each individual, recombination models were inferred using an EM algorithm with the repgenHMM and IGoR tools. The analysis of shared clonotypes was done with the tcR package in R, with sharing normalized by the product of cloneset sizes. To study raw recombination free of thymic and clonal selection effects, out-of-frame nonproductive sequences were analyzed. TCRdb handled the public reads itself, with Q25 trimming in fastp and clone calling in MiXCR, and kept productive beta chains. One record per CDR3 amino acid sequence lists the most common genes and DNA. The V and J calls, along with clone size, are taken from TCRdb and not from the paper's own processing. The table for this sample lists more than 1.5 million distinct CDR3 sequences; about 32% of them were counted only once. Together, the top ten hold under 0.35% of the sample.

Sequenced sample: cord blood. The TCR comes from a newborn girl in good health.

This receptor has the CDR3 CASSLATTSGYNEQFF. The bases are TGTGCCAGCAGCTTAGCGACCACTAGCGGGTACAATGAGCAGTTCTTC. The sequence joins TRBV7-2 to TRBJ2-1; a stretch of 9 junction bases matches TRBD2. The CDR3 runs 16 residues from the cysteine to the phenylalanine. Left in the record is the CDR3 DNA by itself, 48 bases read in frame from the first base. Compared with germline, V lacks 0 bases and J lacks 4 bases; bases without a gene match: 4. As encoded in the germline V gene, CDR1 is SGHTA while CDR2 is FQGNSA. The CDR3 plus the reference TRBV7-2 and TRBJ2-1 genes for the other parts give the full variable domain: GAGVSQSPSNKVTEKGKDVELRCDPISGHTALYWYRQSLGQGLEFLIYFQGNSAPDKSGLPSDRFSAERTGGSVSTLTIQRTQQEDSAVYLCASSLATTSGYNEQFFGPGTRLTVL.